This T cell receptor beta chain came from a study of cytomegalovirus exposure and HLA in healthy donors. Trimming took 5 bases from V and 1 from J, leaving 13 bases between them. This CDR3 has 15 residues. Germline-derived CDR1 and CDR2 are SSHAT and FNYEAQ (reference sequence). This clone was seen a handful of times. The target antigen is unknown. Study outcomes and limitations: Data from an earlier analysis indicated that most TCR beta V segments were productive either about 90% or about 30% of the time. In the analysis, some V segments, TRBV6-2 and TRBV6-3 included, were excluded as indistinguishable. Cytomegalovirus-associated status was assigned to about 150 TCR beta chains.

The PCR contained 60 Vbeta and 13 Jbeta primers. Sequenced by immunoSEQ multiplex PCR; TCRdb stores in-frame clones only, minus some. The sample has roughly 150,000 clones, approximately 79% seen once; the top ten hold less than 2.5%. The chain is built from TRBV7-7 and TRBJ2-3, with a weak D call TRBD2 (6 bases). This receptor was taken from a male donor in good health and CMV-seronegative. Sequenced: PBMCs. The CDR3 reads CASSSHPGGTDTQYF. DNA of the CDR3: TGTGCCAGCAGCAGCCACCCGGGAGGCACAGATACGCAGTATTTT.